These T cell receptor beta chains were read from a single sample in a study of blood T cells in healthy people across ages. TCRdb fed the 5' RACE reads into MiXCR, producing one record per CDR3 protein. The top ten clones hold 10% to 15% of a sample with 850,000 to 1,000,000 distinct CDR3 sequences, roughly 48% of them seen once. Sequenced sample: blood. These TCRs come from a man aged 25-45 years in good health. Each CDR3 is given with its conserved first and last residue. A D gene is named only where the DNA matches it firmly. Clone size is shown for a subset of rows, as once, few, many or a class of expanded clone.

NA | TRBJ2-5 | TRBD1 | TRBV24-1 | TGTGCCACCAGATCGGGACAGTACCAAGGGACCCAGTACTTC | CATRSGQYQGTQYF
NA | TRBJ1-1 | NA | TRBV3-1 | TGTGCCAGCAGCCAAGCGGGATTCACTGAAGCTTTCTTT | CASSQAGFTEAFF
few | TRBJ2-5 | TRBD1 | TRBV12-3/TRBV12-4 | TGTGCCAGCAGTTTCCCCGGACAGGGAAGCCAAGAGACCCAGTACTTC | CASSFPGQGSQETQYF
NA | TRBJ1-5 | NA | TRBV2 | TGTGCCAGCAGTGAAGCGCTTGAGCAGGGAAGAGCCCTGAATCAGCCCCAGCATTTT | CASSEALEQGRALNQPQHF
NA | TRBJ2-7 | TRBD2 | TRBV18 | TGTGCCAGCTCACCAAACCTGGGACTAGCCTACGAGCAGTACTTC | CASSPNLGLAYEQYF
NA | TRBJ2-1 | NA | TRBV5-1 | TGCGCCACAGCCGGGGCGAATGAGCAGTTCTTC | CATAGANEQFF
few | TRBJ2-3 | NA | TRBV29-1 | TGCAGCGTTGGGCGGGGCACAGATACGCAGTATTTT | CSVGRGTDTQYF
NA | TRBJ2-3 | NA | TRBV4-2 | TGTGCCAGCAGCCGAGTAAACAAGCGAGTGGCAGATACGCAGTATTTT | CASSRVNKRVADTQYF
few | TRBJ2-6 | NA | TRBV2 | TGTGCCAGCAGTGAGGGATTCTCTGGGGCCAACGTCCTGACTTTC | CASSEGFSGANVLTF
few | TRBJ2-1 | TRBD2 | TRBV2 | TGTGCCAGCAGGCCCGTTCGGACTAGCGGGTCCCATGAGCAGTTCTTC | CASRPVRTSGSHEQFF
NA | TRBJ1-6 | NA | TRBV6-2/TRBV6-3 | TGTGCCAGCAGTGACGAGGGACCTGGGTCACCCCTCCACTTT | CASSDEGPGSPLHF
few | TRBJ2-7 | NA | TRBV28 | TGTGCCAGCAGTGTCTCAGGGGTTGGCTCCTACGAGCAGTACTTC | CASSVSGVGSYEQYF
NA | TRBJ2-2 | NA | TRBV29-1 | TGCAGCGTAGAAGGTGGTGAAAAAAACACCGGGGAGCTGTTTTTT | CSVEGGEKNTGELFF
once | TRBJ2-5 | TRBD1 | TRBV4-3 | TGCGCCAGCAGCCAGTGGACAGGGTACCAAGAGACCCAGTACTTC | CASSQWTGYQETQYF
NA | TRBJ2-7 | TRBD1 | TRBV5-1 | TGCGCCAGCAGCTTGGAACAGGGGGCGTGGGAGCAGTACTTC | CASSLEQGAWEQYF
few | TRBJ2-3 | NA | TRBV7-3 | TGTGCCCGCAGCTATTCAGGCCACGGCGGAGATACGCAGTATTTT | CARSYSGHGGDTQYF
NA | TRBJ1-5 | NA | TRBV20-1 | TGCAGTGCCCAGTTCCGGACGGACTACAATCAGCCCCAGCATTTT | CSAQFRTDYNQPQHF
NA | TRBJ2-3 | NA | TRBV24-1 | TGTGCCACCAGTGACTCCATCACAGATACGCAGTATTTT | CATSDSITDTQYF
NA | TRBJ1-2 | TRBD1 | TRBV20-1 | TGCAGTGCTAGAGATATCACAGGGGGTGTTGGCTACACCTTC | CSARDITGGVGYTF
few | TRBJ1-5 | NA | TRBV7-8 | TGTGCCAGCAGTTCACCCAGGGTGTTTAGCAATCAGCCCCAGCATTTT | CASSSPRVFSNQPQHF
few | TRBJ2-1 | TRBD2 | TRBV28 | TGTGCCAGCAGTTTACAACTAGCGGGGAGATACAATGAGCAGTTCTTC | CASSLQLAGRYNEQFF
NA | TRBJ2-7 | NA | TRBV18 | TGTGCCAGCTCACCACCGAATACACCCTACGAGCAGTACTTC | CASSPPNTPYEQYF